Listed below are T cell receptor beta chains from one sample, sequenced in a study of shared T cell receptors in the human thymus. Data came from immunoSEQ multiplex PCR; TCRdb stores just in-frame clones and leaves some out. This table holds about 660,000 clones, 85% to 90% found once. The same data also contributed to another study, on human thymus T cells.

The sequenced sample consisted of thymocytes. All receptors come from a boy under two years old with a congenital heart defect. The CDR3 runs from the conserved cysteine through the conserved F or W. The D gene is left open where the match is weak.

d_call	v_call	j_call	cdr3_aa
TRBD1	TRBV30	TRBJ1-3	CAWREGAGNTIYF
TRBD1	TRBV27	TRBJ2-3	CASRRPGTVTDTQYF
TRBD1	TRBV28	TRBJ1-2	CASSPPGTAYGYTF
NA	TRBV14	TRBJ2-5	CASSQDRRQNQETQYF
NA	TRBV7-2	TRBJ1-2	CASSWTPTGYGYTF
NA	TRBV15	TRBJ1-5	CATSAQGYSSQPQHF
TRBD2	TRBV6-4	TRBJ2-1	CASSDSGDADNEQFF
NA	TRBV18	TRBJ1-3	CASSPGGNTIYF
TRBD2	TRBV7-9	TRBJ2-5	CASSLAASGNETQYF
TRBD1	TRBV28	TRBJ2-5	CASSLLRDRVETQYF